The 28 T cell receptor beta chains reported below all come from one sample, sequenced in a study of low-dose radiotherapy and immunotherapy resistance in tumors. TRAV- and TRBV-specific primers were used for first-strand cDNA, which covered alpha and beta chains. TCRs were put through approximately 20 PCR cycles of amplification with Phusion. A constant-region primer and the V-primer adapter served as the primer pair. MiXCR, run by TCRdb on the reads, gives a single entry per CDR3 protein. The sample yields about 12,000 distinct CDR3 sequences, around 74% seen once. These receptors all stem from a human donor with advanced metastatic prostate, ovarian, gallbladder or colorectal cancer (not recorded which). This table probably holds off-target reads from a library built for another chain.

V is TRBV9 and J is TRBJ2-3, with 14 bases fitting TRBD2. Losses at the gene ends were 2 bases for V and 4 bases for J; bases not matched to a gene: 0. This CDR3 comprises 15 residues. Per germline, CDR1 SGDLS and CDR2 YYNGEE. In DNA form, the CDR3 reads TGTGCCAGCAGCGTGGGACTAGCGGGAGCAGATACGCAGTATTTT. It yields the protein CASSVGLAGADTQYF.

The chain couples TRBV3-1 to TRBJ2-1; 7 nucleotides match TRBD2. Per germline, CDR1 LGHDT and CDR2 YNNKEL (reference sequence). The CDR3 runs to 17 residues. Trimming cost V 0 bases and J 7 bases; bases outside gene matches: 12. The CDR3 nucleotides are TGTGCCAGCAGCCAAGATCTTTTACTAGCGTCGTGGAATGAGCAGTTCTTC. Translated, it gives CASSQDLLLASWNEQFF.

This chain joins TRBV7-2 and TRBJ2-3; D is uncertain. The germline gives CDR1 SGHTA, CDR2 FQGNSA. V dropped 3 bases and J dropped 3 bases, with 4 bases sitting between them. The CDR3 runs to 12 residues. The CDR3 DNA follows: TGTGCCAGCAGCTTCGGAACAGATACGCAGTATTTT. As protein: CASSFGTDTQYF.

The chain has TRBV25-1 and TRBJ2-6, with 13 bases that match TRBD2. The CDR3 sequence is 17 residues long. With 3 bases clipped from V and 2 bases from J, the junction kept 1 base outside the gene matches. In germline, CDR1 is MGHDK, CDR2 SYGVNS. Here the CDR3 reads CASSETSGRPGANVLTF. CDR3 nucleotides: TGTGCCAGCAGTGAGACTAGCGGGAGGCCTGGGGCCAACGTCCTGACTTTC.

This rearrangement joins TRBV5-1 to TRBJ1-1; D is uncertain. CDR3 size: 14 residues. Per germline, CDR1 SGHRS and CDR2 YFSETQ. V was clipped by 0 bases and J by 4 bases, with 10 bases between them. The CDR3 DNA follows: TGCGCCAGCAGCTTGGTTGCCGGGAGCACTGAAGCTTTCTTT. Amino acids: CASSLVAGSTEAFF.

This rearrangement joins TRBV28 to TRBJ2-1; D is perhaps TRBD1 (6 bases). Trimming pared 6 bases from V and 3 bases from J, leaving 18 bases between. Germline V gene sequence: CDR1 MDHEN, CDR2 SYDVKM. This CDR3 comprises 16 residues. As DNA, the CDR3 is TGTGCCAGCAGCCTACCCCAGGGGTTCGACTACAATGAGCAGTTCTTC. Translated, it gives CASSLPQGFDYNEQFF.

This clonotype appeared once. The chain uses TRBV29-1 and TRBJ2-7; 9 positions agree with TRBD1. The V gene's germline CDR1 is SQVTM and CDR2 ANQGSEA. V shed 6 bases, J shed 1 base, and the junction held 10 bases outside the gene matches. This CDR3 spans 15 amino acids. CDR3 sequence: CSVKLTGGGSYEQYF. In DNA, the CDR3 is TGCAGCGTCAAATTGACAGGGGGTGGGTCCTACGAGCAGTACTTC.

The chain carries TRBV7-9 and TRBJ1-4; tentatively, D is TRBD1 (6 bases). The germline V and J ends were trimmed by 1 base and 8 bases, with 14 bases remaining between them. Germline V lookup: CDR1 SEHNR, CDR2 FQNEAQ (reference sequence). The CDR3 is made up of 15 amino acids. The CDR3 sequence is CASSLDGGRREKLFF. The CDR3 coding sequence is TGTGCCAGCAGCTTAGATGGGGGGCGCAGGGAAAAACTGTTTTTT.

V and J are TRBV20-1 and TRBJ2-2, with 10 nucleotides matching TRBD1. The germline V gene has CDR1 DFQATT and CDR2 SNEGSKA (reference sequence). V dropped 3 bases and J dropped 9; count of bases not matched to a gene: 10. The CDR3 consists of 15 residues. The CDR3 coding sequence is TGCAGTGCTAGGCCCCGGGACAGGGGAACAAGGGAGCTGTTTTTT. Translating it yields CSARPRDRGTRELFF.

The rearrangement links TRBV29-1 to TRBJ2-5, with D tentatively TRBD1 (5 bases). In germline, CDR1 is SQVTM, CDR2 ANQGSEA. The length of the CDR3 is 13 residues. Trimming took 3 bases from V and 4 from J, leaving 12 bases between them. This CDR3 reads CSVEGSGLETQYF. The CDR3 region has the DNA TGCAGCGTTGAGGGGTCAGGGTTAGAGACCCAGTACTTC.

The chain joins TRBV4-1 to TRBJ2-1, with D possibly called TRBD1 or TRBD2 (6 bases each). Germline V gives CDR1 MGHRA, CDR2 YSYEKL. The germline V and J ends were trimmed by 0 bases and 0 bases, with 21 bases remaining between them. CDR3 size: 20 residues. The CDR3 sequence: CASSQERSGVLTSSYNEQFF. CDR3 in DNA: TGCGCCAGCAGCCAAGAAAGGTCAGGGGTGTTGACTAGCTCCTACAATGAGCAGTTCTTC.

The CDR3 reads CSVDPAGRETQYF. CDR3 sequence (DNA): TGCAGCGTTGACCCAGCGGGACGGGAGACCCAGTACTTC. The rearrangement uses TRBV29-1 and TRBJ2-5; 7 nucleotides match TRBD2. This CDR3 comprises 13 residues. Germline lookup yields CDR1 SQVTM and CDR2 ANQGSEA. The V and J ends lost 3 bases and 5 bases, in that order; junction bases with no gene match: 6.

As for this clonotype: The junction does not match germline at one end; this may be a read error. This sequence joins TRBV29-1 and TRBJ1-1; the D is unclear. Germline V CDR1 and CDR2: SQVTM, ANQGSEA. The CDR3 covers 12 residues. Here the CDR3 reads CEYRDSNTEAFF. The CDR3, as DNA: TGTGAATACAGAGATTCGAACACTGAAGCTTTCTTT.

The V call is TRBV6-5, the J call TRBJ1-2; D unresolved. In germline, CDR1 is MNHEY, CDR2 SVGAGI. V was clipped by 4 bases and J by 6 bases, with 12 bases between them. This CDR3 region has 13 residues. CDR3 in DNA: TGTGCCAGCAGTTCCGGACTCCGGGATGGCTACACCTTC. Encoded protein: CASSSGLRDGYTF.

This chain uses TRBV6-6 with TRBJ2-2; D is uncertain. This CDR3 comprises 13 residues. CDR1 and CDR2 (germline): MNHNY, SVGAGI (reference sequence). With 2 bases removed from V and 4 bases from J, the gap between germline ends came to 5 bases. CDR3 nucleotides: TGTGCCAGCAGTTACCTAGTCACCGGGGAGCTGTTTTTT. This codes for CASSYLVTGELFF.

The chain links TRBV18 to TRBJ1-6; D is unclear. Germline V lookup: CDR1 KGHSH, CDR2 LQKENI. This CDR3 has 15 amino acids. Trimming removed 0 bases from V and 3 bases from J, with 6 bases in between. As DNA, the CDR3 is TGTGCCAGCTCACCACCTGGCCTCTATAATTCACCCCTCCACTTT. This gives the protein CASSPPGLYNSPLHF.

V gene TRBV20-1 combines with J gene TRBJ2-1, with a tentative D call TRBD2 (7 bases). This CDR3 contains 15 residues. Per germline, CDR1 DFQATT and CDR2 SNEGSKA (reference sequence). V gave up 5 bases and J gave up 7 bases, with 21 bases separating them. CDR3: CSAPRGSGILNEQFF. The CDR3, as DNA: TGCAGTGCTCCGAGGGGGAGCGGGATCCTAAATGAGCAGTTCTTC.

This sequence joins TRBV20-1 and TRBJ1-6, with D unresolved. This CDR3 region has 12 residues. Germline values: CDR1 DFQATT, CDR2 SNEGSKA (reference sequence). The germline V and J ends were trimmed by 6 bases and 0 bases, with 3 bases remaining between them. The CDR3 spells CSADSYNSPLHF. The CDR3 DNA reads as TGCAGTGCCGACTCCTATAATTCACCCCTCCACTTT.

V is TRBV28 and J is TRBJ1-2; D not resolved. Germline loops: CDR1 MDHEN, CDR2 SYDVKM. This CDR3 is built from 14 residues. With 5 bases removed from V and 7 bases from J, the gap between germline ends came to 17 bases. The CDR3 sequence: CASSPGSRISGYTF. The CDR3 coding sequence is TGTGCCAGCAGTCCCGGCAGCCGAATTTCTGGCTACACCTTC.

The chain recombines TRBV6-8 with TRBJ2-7; maybe TRBD1 (6 bases). Per germline, CDR1 MNHGY and CDR2 SAAAGT. Trimming pared 6 bases from V and 3 bases from J, leaving 18 bases between. The CDR3 spans 15 residues. CDR3 protein: CASRPILLQGYEQYF. The CDR3 DNA reads TGTGCCAGCAGGCCTATTCTTCTACAGGGCTACGAGCAGTACTTC.

This chain joins TRBV4-3 and TRBJ1-3; no firm D call. The CDR3 runs to 15 residues. With 3 bases removed from V and 0 bases from J, the gap between germline ends came to 9 bases. CDR1 and CDR2 (germline): LGHNA, YSLEER. The CDR3 loop reads CASSQSTFSGNTIYF. The CDR3 DNA follows: TGCGCCAGCAGCCAGTCGACGTTCTCTGGAAACACCATATATTTT.

The V call is TRBV29-1, the J call TRBJ2-5; TRBD1 matches at 10 bases. V was pared by 6 bases and J by 4 bases, with 8 bases of the junction left unmatched. The CDR3 has 14 amino acids. Germline-derived CDR1 and CDR2 are SQVTM and ANQGSEA. In nucleotides, the CDR3 is TGCAGCGTCGAACCGGGACAGGGGATAGAGACCCAGTACTTC. Translating it yields CSVEPGQGIETQYF.

This clonotype occurred once. The chain links TRBV29-1 to TRBJ2-1, with 11 bases that match TRBD1. The CDR3 extends over 15 amino acids. Trimming removed 6 bases from V and 5 bases from J; junction bases left unmatched: 9. Germline lookup yields CDR1 SQVTM and CDR2 ANQGSEA. The CDR3 DNA is TGCAGCGTAGCCCCCGGGACAGGGGGAGACAATGAGCAGTTCTTC. Its protein is CSVAPGTGGDNEQFF.

V usage is TRBV27 and J usage is TRBJ1-5, with D maybe TRBD1 (6 bases). This CDR3 has 14 amino acids. Trimming shortened V by 8 bases and J by 2 bases, and 13 bases separated the two germline ends. Germline values: CDR1 MNHEY, CDR2 SMNVEV (reference sequence). CDR3 residues: CASSTGMGNQPQHF. Written as DNA, the CDR3 is TGTGCCAGCTCCACAGGGATGGGCAATCAGCCCCAGCATTTT.

The genes are TRBV29-1 and TRBJ2-5; D may be TRBD1 (6 bases). CDR3 length: 11 residues. V lost 8 bases, J lost 5 bases, and 12 bases lay in between. Germline CDR1 SQVTM, CDR2 ANQGSEA. CDR3 region: CSIGQPETQYF. DNA for the CDR3: TGCAGCATTGGACAGCCGGAGACCCAGTACTTC. Looking up the rest from reference TRBV29-1 and TRBJ2-5 gives the full variable domain: SAVISQKPSRDICQRGTSLTIQCQVDSQVTMMFWYRQQPGQSLTLIATANQGSEATYESGFVIDKFPISRPNLTFSTLTVSNMSPEDSSIYLCSIGQPETQYFGPGTRLLVL.

The chain is built from TRBV13 and TRBJ2-1, with TRBD2 matching over 8 bases. The germline CDR1 and CDR2 sequences are PRHDT and FYEKMQ (reference sequence). The CDR3 loop spans 15 amino acids. V was pared by 1 base and J by 5 bases, with 4 bases of the junction left unmatched. CDR3 bases: TGTGCCAGCAGCTTAGTACTAGCGGAAGACAATGAGCAGTTCTTC. This gives the protein CASSLVLAEDNEQFF.

This clonotype appeared a few times. The CDR3 DNA reads as TGTGCCAGCACCGACACGGGGGAGCAGTACTTC. This gives the protein CASTDTGEQYF. V and J are TRBV28 and TRBJ2-7; weak D call: TRBD2 (5 bases). Trimming removed 7 bases at V and 7 bases at J, with 11 bases between. Germline CDR1 reads MDHEN; CDR2 reads SYDVKM. The CDR3 totals 11 residues.

The rearrangement links TRBV20-1 to TRBJ2-3; the D gene is possibly TRBD2 (6 bases). Trimming took off 6 bases at V and 2 bases at J, with 12 bases between the two ends. There are 13 residues in the CDR3. Germline V CDR1 and CDR2: DFQATT, SNEGSKA (reference sequence). CDR3 in amino acids: CSAPGGPTDTQYF. For the CDR3, the DNA is TGCAGTGCCCCCGGGGGTCCCACAGATACGCAGTATTTT.